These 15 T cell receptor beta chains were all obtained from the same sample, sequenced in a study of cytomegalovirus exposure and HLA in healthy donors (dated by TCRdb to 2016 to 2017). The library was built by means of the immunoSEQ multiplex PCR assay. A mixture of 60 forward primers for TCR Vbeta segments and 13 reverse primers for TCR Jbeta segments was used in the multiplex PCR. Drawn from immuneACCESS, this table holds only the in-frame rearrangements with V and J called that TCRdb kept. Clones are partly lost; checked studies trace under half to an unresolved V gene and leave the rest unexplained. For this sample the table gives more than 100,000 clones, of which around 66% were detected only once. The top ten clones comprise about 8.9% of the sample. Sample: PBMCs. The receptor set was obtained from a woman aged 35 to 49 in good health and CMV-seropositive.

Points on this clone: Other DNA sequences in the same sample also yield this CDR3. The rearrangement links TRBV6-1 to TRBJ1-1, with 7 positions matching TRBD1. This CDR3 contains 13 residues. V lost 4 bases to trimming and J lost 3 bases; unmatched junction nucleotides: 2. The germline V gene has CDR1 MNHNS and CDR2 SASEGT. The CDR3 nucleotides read TGTGCCAGCAGTGGACAGGGATACACTGAAGCTTTCTTT. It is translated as CASSGQGYTEAFF.

Here the CDR3 reads CASSGRQGEYSPLHF. The CDR3 DNA reads TGTGCCAGCAGTGGAAGACAGGGGGAGTATTCACCCCTCCACTTT. J is TRBJ1-6 and V is TRBV6-1; 9 nucleotides align to TRBD1. Looked up from germline, CDR1 is MNHNS and CDR2 is SASEGT. V trimming: 4 bases; J trimming: 8 bases; junction bases outside the gene matches: 6. CDR3 length equals 15 residues.

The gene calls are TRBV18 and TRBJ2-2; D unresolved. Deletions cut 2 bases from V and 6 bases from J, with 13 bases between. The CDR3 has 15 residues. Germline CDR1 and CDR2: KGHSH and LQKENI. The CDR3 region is CASSPNDNWSGELFF. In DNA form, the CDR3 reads TGTGCCAGCTCACCAAATGACAATTGGTCCGGGGAGCTGTTTTTT.

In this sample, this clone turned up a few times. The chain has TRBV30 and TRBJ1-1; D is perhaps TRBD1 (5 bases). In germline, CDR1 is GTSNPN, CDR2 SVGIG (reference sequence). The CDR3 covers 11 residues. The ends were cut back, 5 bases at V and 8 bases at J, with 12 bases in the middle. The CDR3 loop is CAWEWRGEAFF. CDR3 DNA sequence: TGTGCCTGGGAATGGCGGGGCGAAGCTTTCTTT.

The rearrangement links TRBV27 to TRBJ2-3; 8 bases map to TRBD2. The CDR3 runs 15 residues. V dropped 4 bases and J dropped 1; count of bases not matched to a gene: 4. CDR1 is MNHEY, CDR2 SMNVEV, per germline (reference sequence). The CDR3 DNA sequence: TGTGCCAGCAGTTCACCGGGACTAGGCACAGATACGCAGTATTTT. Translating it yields CASSSPGLGTDTQYF.

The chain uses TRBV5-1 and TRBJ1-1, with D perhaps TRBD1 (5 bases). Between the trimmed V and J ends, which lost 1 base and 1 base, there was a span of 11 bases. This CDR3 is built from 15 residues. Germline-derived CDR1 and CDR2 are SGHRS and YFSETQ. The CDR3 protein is CASSLRQGTNTEAFF. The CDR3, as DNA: TGCGCCAGCAGCTTGAGGCAGGGCACGAACACTGAAGCTTTCTTT.

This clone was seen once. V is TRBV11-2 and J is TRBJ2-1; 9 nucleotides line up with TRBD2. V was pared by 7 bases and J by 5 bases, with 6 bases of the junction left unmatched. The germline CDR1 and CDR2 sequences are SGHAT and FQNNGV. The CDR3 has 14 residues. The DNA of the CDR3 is TGTGCCAGCACCAGACTAGCGGCGCACAATGAGCAGTTCTTC. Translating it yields CASTRLAAHNEQFF.

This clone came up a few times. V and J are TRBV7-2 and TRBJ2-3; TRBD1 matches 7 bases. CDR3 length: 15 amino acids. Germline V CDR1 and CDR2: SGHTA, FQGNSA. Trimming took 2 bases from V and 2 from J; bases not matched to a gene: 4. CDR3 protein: CASSLRQGYTDTQYF. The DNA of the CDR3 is TGTGCCAGCAGCTTACGACAGGGTTACACAGATACGCAGTATTTT.

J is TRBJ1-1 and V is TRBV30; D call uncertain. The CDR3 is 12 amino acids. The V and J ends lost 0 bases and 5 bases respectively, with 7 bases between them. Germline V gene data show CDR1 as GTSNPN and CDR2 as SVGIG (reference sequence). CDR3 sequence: CAWSVPQTEAFF. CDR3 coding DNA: TGTGCCTGGAGTGTACCGCAGACTGAAGCTTTCTTT.

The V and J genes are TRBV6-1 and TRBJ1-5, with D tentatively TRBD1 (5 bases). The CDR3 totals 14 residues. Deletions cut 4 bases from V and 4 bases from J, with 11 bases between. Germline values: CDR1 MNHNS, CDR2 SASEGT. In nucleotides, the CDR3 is TGTGCCAGCAGTGGCGGGACCCTAAATCAGCCCCAGCATTTT. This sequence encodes CASSGGTLNQPQHF.

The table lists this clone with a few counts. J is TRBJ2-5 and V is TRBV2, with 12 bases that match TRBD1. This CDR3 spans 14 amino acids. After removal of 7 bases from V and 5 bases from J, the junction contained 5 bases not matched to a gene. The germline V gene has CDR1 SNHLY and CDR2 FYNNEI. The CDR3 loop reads CASTWGQGAETQYF. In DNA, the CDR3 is TGTGCCAGCACGTGGGGACAGGGGGCCGAGACCCAGTACTTC.

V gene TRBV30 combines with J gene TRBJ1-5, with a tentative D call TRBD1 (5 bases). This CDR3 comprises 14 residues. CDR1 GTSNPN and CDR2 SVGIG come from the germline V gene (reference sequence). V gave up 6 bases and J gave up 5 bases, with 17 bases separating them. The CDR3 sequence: CACTSGTAYQPQHF. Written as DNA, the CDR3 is TGTGCCTGTACCTCCGGGACTGCTTATCAGCCCCAGCATTTT.

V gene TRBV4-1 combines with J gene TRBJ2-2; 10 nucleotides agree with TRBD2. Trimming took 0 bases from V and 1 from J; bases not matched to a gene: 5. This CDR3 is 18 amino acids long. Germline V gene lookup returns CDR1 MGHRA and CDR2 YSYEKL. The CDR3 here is CASSQDRASGGNTGELFF. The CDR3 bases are TGCGCCAGCAGCCAAGATAGGGCTAGCGGGGGGAACACCGGGGAGCTGTTTTTT.

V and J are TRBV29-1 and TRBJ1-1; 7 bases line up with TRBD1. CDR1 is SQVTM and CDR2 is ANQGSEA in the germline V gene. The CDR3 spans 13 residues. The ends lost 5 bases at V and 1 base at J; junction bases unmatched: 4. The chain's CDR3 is CSVKQGRNTEAFF. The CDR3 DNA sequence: TGCAGCGTTAAACAGGGGCGGAACACTGAAGCTTTCTTT.

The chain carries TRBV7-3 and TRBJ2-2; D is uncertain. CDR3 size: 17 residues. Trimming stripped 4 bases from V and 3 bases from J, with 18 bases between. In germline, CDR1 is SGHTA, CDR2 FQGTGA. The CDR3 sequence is CASSYRLSRPYTGELFF. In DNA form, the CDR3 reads TGTGCCAGCAGCTATAGACTGTCCCGCCCATACACCGGGGAGCTGTTTTTT.